A single sample is the source of the 9 T cell receptor beta chains below, sequenced in a study of T cell responses to AZD1222 COVID-19 vaccine (dated by TCRdb to about 2021). The time point label corresponds to: baseline before first vaccination. Library construction relied on the immunoSEQ multiplex PCR assay. The immuneACCESS repertoire file appears here via TCRdb, limited to in-frame rearrangements. These files lack a portion of the clones; in checked studies, under half of the deficit traces to unresolved V genes, and the cause of the others is not known. This sample lists around 100,000 clones; 90% were detected once. 4% to 5.5% of the sample belongs to the ten largest clones. Material: peripheral blood, obtained on day 0 of AZD1222 vaccination. These receptors were collected from an adult in good health.

The V call is TRBV12-3 or TRBV12-4, the J call TRBJ1-1, with 7 bases identical to TRBD1. V dropped 7 bases and J dropped 1; count of bases not matched to a gene: 3. The CDR3 runs to 13 residues. The chain's CDR3 is CASIRGANTEAFF. The DNA for the CDR3 is TGTGCCAGCATCAGGGGGGCGAACACTGAAGCTTTCTTT.

V usage is TRBV27 and J usage is TRBJ1-2, with a weak D call TRBD1 (5 bases). Germline V gene data show CDR1 as MNHEY and CDR2 as SMNVEV (reference sequence). The CDR3 sequence is 16 residues long. V dropped 7 bases and J dropped 7 bases, with 25 bases sitting between them. CDR3 bases: TGTGCCAGCACCGATTCCGGGACCCTCGCGCGGTCTGGCTACACCTTC. Encoded protein: CASTDSGTLARSGYTF.

This chain uses TRBV27 with TRBJ2-3; TRBD1 matches at 7 bases. CDR1 and CDR2 (germline): MNHEY, SMNVEV (reference sequence). This CDR3 has 12 residues. Germline trimming cut 5 bases from V and 9 bases from J; bases unmatched to any gene: 5. The CDR3 sequence: CASSPGTATQYF. In nucleotides, the CDR3 is TGTGCCAGCAGTCCGGGGACAGCCACGCAGTATTTT.

This clone has only one observation. Other DNA sequences from this sample encode an identical CDR3 as well. This sequence joins TRBV4-3 and TRBJ1-3; no firm D call. The V end lost 1 base, the J end lost 4 bases, and 11 bases lay between the germline ends. The CDR3 length is 15 residues. Per germline, CDR1 LGHNA and CDR2 YSLEER. Here the CDR3 reads CASSQGTGIGNTIYF. The DNA of the CDR3 is TGCGCCAGCAGCCAAGGGACGGGTATCGGAAACACCATATATTTT.

The chain's CDR3 is CAWDPLGNTEAFF. CDR3 nucleotides: TGTGCCTGGGACCCCCTGGGGAACACTGAAGCTTTCTTT. The genes are TRBV30 and TRBJ1-1; unclear D gene. In germline, CDR1 is GTSNPN, CDR2 SVGIG (reference sequence). The CDR3 contains 13 residues. Trimming removed 5 bases at V and 1 base at J, with 11 bases between.

The chain carries TRBV6-1 and TRBJ2-7, with TRBD2 matching over 10 bases. With V trimmed by 3 bases and J by 2 bases, 4 bases remained unmatched. This CDR3 is built from 15 residues. Germline lookup yields CDR1 MNHNS and CDR2 SASEGT. The CDR3 coding sequence is TGTGCCAGCAGTGACCTAGCGGGGGCTACCTACGAGCAGTACTTC. Translated: CASSDLAGATYEQYF.

The V call is TRBV5-8, the J call TRBJ2-3, with 11 nucleotides matching TRBD2. The CDR3 runs 17 residues. V trimming: 4 bases; J trimming: 3 bases; junction bases outside the gene matches: 10. The germline V gene has CDR1 SGHTS and CDR2 YDEGEE. The CDR3 DNA reads TGTGCCAGCAGCGTAGGAGGGACTAGCGGTGGAACAGATACGCAGTATTTT. Translation gives CASSVGGTSGGTDTQYF.

This rearrangement joins TRBV6-1 to TRBJ1-6; D is unresolved. This CDR3 region has 13 residues. The germline V gene has CDR1 MNHNS and CDR2 SASEGT. V shed 0 bases and J shed 13 bases, with 10 bases lying between them. CDR3 protein: CASSEALGEPLHF. The CDR3 DNA sequence: TGTGCCAGCAGTGAAGCGCTTGGGGAGCCCCTCCACTTT.

This clone was observed a single time. The chain links TRBV6-5 to TRBJ1-5, with 8 bases aligning to TRBD1. Germline trimming cut 2 bases from V and 7 bases from J; bases unmatched to any gene: 7. The CDR3 contains 15 residues. Germline V gene sequence: CDR1 MNHEY, CDR2 SVGAGI. CDR3 region: CASSYAAGGGQPQHF. The CDR3 DNA reads as TGTGCCAGCAGTTACGCGGCAGGGGGCGGACAGCCCCAGCATTTT.